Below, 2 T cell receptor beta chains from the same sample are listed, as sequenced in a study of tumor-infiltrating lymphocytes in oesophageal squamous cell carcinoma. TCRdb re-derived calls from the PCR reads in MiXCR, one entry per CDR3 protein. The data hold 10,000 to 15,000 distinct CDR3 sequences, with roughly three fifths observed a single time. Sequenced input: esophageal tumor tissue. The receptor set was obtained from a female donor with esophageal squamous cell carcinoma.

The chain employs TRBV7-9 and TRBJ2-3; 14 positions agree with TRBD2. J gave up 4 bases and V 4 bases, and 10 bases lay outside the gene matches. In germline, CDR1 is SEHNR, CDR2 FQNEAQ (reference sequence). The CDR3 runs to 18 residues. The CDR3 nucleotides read TGTGCCAGCAGCTCCGGGACTAGCGGGGGCTTTGGCGCAGATACGCAGTATTTT. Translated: CASSSGTSGGFGADTQYF.

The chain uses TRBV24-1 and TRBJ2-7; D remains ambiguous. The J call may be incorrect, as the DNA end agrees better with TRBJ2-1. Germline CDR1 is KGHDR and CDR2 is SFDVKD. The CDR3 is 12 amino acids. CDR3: CATSEAYNEQFF. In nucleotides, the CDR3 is TGTGCCACCTCAGAGGCCTACAATGAGCAGTTCTTC.